The entry below describes one T cell receptor beta chain. Antigen unknown. Unique molecular identifiers were incorporated into the prepared TCRbeta library. One entry per CDR3 protein results from TCRdb running MiXCR on the PCR reads. The repertoire holds about 830,000 distinct CDR3 sequences, roughly 16% seen once, with under 6% in the top ten. Per germline, CDR1 SGHVS and CDR2 FNYEAQ. The CDR3 is 17 residues long. V was pared by 5 bases and J by 1 base, with 7 bases of the junction left unmatched. The source of the sample is a study of T-cell reconstitution after alpha-beta-depleted transplantation in children. Study findings and constraints: Among T cells one year after transplant, newly produced cells accounted for most counts and diversity. Reported findings indicate that, about two months after transplant, alpha-beta T cells came from several hundred expanded clones, which were derived from non-depleted graft cells. In some patients, recipient T cells and intrathymic progenitors surviving conditioning explained high day-60 diversity.

The specimen was PBMCs, mostly from graft donor cells, collected 360 days after TCRalphabeta/CD19-depleted stem cell transplant. The receptor comes from a male patient younger than 18 who had a stem cell transplant for acute lymphoblastic leukemia, so the T cells may come from the graft donor. This rearrangement joins TRBV7-6 to TRBJ2-2; 10 nucleotides agree with TRBD2. CDR3 loop: CASSLTGLAKNTGELFF. CDR3 DNA sequence: TGTGCCAGCAGCCTAACGGGACTAGCGAAGAACACCGGGGAGCTGTTTTTT.